This paragraph covers one TCR beta chain sequence. What it binds is not known. This sample was taken from a study of cytomegalovirus exposure and HLA in healthy donors. Overall study results and limits: A previous analysis found most TCR beta V segments productive roughly 87% or roughly 30% of the time. In a later analysis, donors in an Asian-associated ancestry cluster reportedly had fewer N-insertions in productive TCRs than the cohort mean. Listed as cytomegalovirus-associated were about 160 TCR beta chains. Across donors, presence/absence analyses took sequencing depth to be roughly uniform.

Primers: 60 Vbeta forward and 13 Jbeta reverse. Some clones are missing from TCRdb's copy, which holds only in-frame ones; the method was immunoSEQ multiplex PCR. The sample shows approximately 100,000 clones, about 85% of them seen only once. The CDR3 has 16 residues. The material sequenced was PBMCs. V usage is TRBV12-2 and J usage is TRBJ1-5; TRBD1, the D gene given by the table, was not confirmed from the DNA. TRBV12-2 is a pseudogene. The source is a man aged 40-55 years in good health and CMV-seropositive. CDR3 sequence: CASRLASDRRNQPQHF. The CDR3 DNA sequence: TGTGCAAGTCGCTTAGCGTCCGACAGACGGAATCAGCCCCAGCATTTT.